The T cell receptor beta chain under discussion was sequenced for a study of cytomegalovirus exposure and HLA in healthy donors. Both 60 Vbeta primers and 13 Jbeta primers went into the PCR. Clones were read by immunoSEQ multiplex PCR, and TCRdb kept only the in-frame ones, dropping some. The table has about 98,000 clones, roughly two thirds seen once. As for this clone: The target antigen is unknown.

Germline CDR1 reads SGHKS; CDR2 reads YYEKEE (reference sequence). Trimming shortened V by 1 base and J by 0 bases, and 4 bases separated the two germline ends. This CDR3 is 13 amino acids long. Overall study results and limits: It was reported that TCR beta sequences correctly inferred the HLA-A and HLA-B alleles for most subjects. Some segments of the V type, notably TRBV6-2 and TRBV6-3, were excluded as indistinguishable. Cytomegalovirus association was assigned to about 150 TCR beta chains.

Unrecorded immune exposure was likely among donors, who were nominally healthy when sampled. Material for sequencing was PBMCs. The chain employs TRBV5-5 and TRBJ2-5, with no clear D. This receptor was obtained from a female donor in good health and CMV-seronegative. CDR3 sequence: CASSLPYQETQYF. CDR3 nucleotides: TGTGCCAGCAGCTTGCCTTACCAAGAGACCCAGTACTTC.